This TCR beta chain was identified during a study of cytomegalovirus exposure and HLA in healthy donors. Germline CDR1 SQVTM, CDR2 ANQGSEA. The V gene end was trimmed by 5 bases and the J gene end by 3 bases; junction bases not matched to a gene: 5. This CDR3 contains 14 residues. For this clone: Its antigen is still unknown.

Study-level results: Confirmation in vitro established that a few CMV-associated chains were specific for CMV antigens. The study recorded 150 to 200 TCR beta chains that were cytomegalovirus-associated.

The assay was immunoSEQ multiplex PCR, and TCRdb's table has in-frame clones only and misses some. The table lists roughly 150,000 clones, just under 90% of them singletons. The V call is TRBV29-1, the J call TRBJ2-7; 12 bases agree with TRBD2. The sequence was collected from a woman aged 18-29 years in good health and CMV-seropositive. Sequencing was done on a sample of PBMCs. In nucleotides, the CDR3 is TGCAGCGTTCTACCGGGACTAGCGGGCTACGAGCAGTACTTC. As protein: CSVLPGLAGYEQYF.